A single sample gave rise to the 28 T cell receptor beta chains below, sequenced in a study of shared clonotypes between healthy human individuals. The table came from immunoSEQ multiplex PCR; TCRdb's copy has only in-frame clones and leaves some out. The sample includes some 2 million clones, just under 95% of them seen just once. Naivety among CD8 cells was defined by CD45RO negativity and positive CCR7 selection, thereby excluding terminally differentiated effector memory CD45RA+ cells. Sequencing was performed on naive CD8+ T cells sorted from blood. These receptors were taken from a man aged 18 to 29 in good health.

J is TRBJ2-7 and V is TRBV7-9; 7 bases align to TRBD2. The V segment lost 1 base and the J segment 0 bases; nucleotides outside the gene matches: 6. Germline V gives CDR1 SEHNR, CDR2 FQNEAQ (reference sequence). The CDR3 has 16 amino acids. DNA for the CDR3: TGTGCCAGCAGCTTAGTGCCCGGGAGGAGCTCCTACGAGCAGTACTTC. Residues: CASSLVPGRSSYEQYF. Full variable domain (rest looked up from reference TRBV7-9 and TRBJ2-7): DTGVSQNPRHKITKRGQNVTFRCDPISEHNRLYWYRQTLGQGPEFLTYFQNEAQLEKSRLLSDRFSAERPKGSFSTLEIQRTEQGDSAMYLCASSLVPGRSSYEQYFGPGTRLTVT.

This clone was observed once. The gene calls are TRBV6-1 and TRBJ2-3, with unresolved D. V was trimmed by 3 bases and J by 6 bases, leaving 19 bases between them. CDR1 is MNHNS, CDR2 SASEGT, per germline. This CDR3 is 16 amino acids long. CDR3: CASSEWVANFGDTQYF. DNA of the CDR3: TGTGCCAGCAGTGAGTGGGTAGCCAATTTTGGGGATACGCAGTATTTT.

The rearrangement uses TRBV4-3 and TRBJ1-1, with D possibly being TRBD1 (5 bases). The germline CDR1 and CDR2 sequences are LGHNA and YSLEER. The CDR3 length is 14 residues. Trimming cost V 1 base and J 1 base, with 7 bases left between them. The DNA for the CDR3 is TGCGCCAGCAGCCAAGCAGGGAAGAACACTGAAGCTTTCTTT. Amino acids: CASSQAGKNTEAFF.

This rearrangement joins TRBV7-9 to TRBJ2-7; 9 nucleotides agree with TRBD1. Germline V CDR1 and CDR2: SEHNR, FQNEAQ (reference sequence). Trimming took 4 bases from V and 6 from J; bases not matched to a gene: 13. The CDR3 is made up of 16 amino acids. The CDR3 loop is CASSSALGQGGREQYF. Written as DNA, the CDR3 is TGTGCCAGCAGCTCGGCGCTGGGACAGGGAGGACGCGAGCAGTACTTC.

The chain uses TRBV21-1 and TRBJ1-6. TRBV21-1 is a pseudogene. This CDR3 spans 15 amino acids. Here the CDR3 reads CASSWRRVYNSPLHF. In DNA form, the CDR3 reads TGTGCCAGCTCATGGAGACGGGTATATAATTCACCCCTCCACTTT.

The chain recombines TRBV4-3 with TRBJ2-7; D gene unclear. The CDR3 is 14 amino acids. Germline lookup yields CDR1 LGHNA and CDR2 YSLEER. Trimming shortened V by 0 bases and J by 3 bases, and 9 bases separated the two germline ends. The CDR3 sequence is CASSQEWTNYEQYF. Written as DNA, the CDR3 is TGCGCCAGCAGCCAAGAGTGGACCAACTACGAGCAGTACTTC.

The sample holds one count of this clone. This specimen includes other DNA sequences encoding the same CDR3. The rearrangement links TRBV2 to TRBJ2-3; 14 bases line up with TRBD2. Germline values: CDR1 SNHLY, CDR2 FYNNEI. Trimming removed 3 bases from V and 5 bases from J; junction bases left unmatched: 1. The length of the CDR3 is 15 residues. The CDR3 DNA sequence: TGTGCCAGCAGTGAGGGGACTAGCGGGGGAGATACGCAGTATTTT. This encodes CASSEGTSGGDTQYF.

As DNA, the CDR3 is TGTGCCAGTAACGGACAGGACGAAGAGCAGTACTTC. Its translation: CASNGQDEEQYF. The V and J genes are TRBV2 and TRBJ2-5; 7 bases line up with TRBD1. Trimming at V came to 9 bases and at J to 11 bases, leaving 12 bases not matched to a gene. Germline-derived CDR1 and CDR2 are SNHLY and FYNNEI. This CDR3 contains 12 residues.

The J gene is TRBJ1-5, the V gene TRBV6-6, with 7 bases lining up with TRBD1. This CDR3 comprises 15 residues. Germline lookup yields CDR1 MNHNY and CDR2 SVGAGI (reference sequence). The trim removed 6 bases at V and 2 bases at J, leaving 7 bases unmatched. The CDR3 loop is CASSETGLGNQPQHF. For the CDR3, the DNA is TGTGCCAGCAGCGAGACAGGGTTAGGCAATCAGCCCCAGCATTTT.

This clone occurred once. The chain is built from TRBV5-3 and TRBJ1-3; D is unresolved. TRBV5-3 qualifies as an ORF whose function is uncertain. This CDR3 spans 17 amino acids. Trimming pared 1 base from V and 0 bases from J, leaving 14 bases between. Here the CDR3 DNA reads TGTGCCAGAAGCTTGTGTGGAAAAGACGACTCTGGAAACACCATATATTTT. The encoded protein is CARSLCGKDDSGNTIYF.

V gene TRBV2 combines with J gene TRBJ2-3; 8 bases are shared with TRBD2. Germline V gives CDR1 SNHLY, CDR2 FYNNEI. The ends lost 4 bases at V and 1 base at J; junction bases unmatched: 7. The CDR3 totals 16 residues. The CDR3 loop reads CASSGLAQPGTDTQYF. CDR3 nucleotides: TGTGCCAGCAGTGGACTAGCGCAACCAGGCACAGATACGCAGTATTTT.

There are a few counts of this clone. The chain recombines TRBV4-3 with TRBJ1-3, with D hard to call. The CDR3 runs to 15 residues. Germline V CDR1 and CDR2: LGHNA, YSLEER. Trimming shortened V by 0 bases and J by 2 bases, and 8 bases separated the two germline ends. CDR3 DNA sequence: TGCGCCAGCAGCCAAGATCAAGGGCCTGGAAACACCATATATTTT. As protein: CASSQDQGPGNTIYF.

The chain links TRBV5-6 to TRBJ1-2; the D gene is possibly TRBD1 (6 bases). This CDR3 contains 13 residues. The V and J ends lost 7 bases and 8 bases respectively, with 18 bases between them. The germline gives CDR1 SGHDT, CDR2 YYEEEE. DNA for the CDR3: TGTGCCAGCGTATTGATGGGGGCAGGGGGCTACACCTTC. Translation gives CASVLMGAGGYTF.

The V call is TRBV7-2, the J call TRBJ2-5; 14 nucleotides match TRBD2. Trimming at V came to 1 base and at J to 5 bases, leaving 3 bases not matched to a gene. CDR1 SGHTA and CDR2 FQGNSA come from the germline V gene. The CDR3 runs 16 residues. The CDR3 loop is CASSLGGLAGEETQYF. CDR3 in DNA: TGTGCCAGCAGCTTAGGGGGACTAGCGGGAGAGGAGACCCAGTACTTC.

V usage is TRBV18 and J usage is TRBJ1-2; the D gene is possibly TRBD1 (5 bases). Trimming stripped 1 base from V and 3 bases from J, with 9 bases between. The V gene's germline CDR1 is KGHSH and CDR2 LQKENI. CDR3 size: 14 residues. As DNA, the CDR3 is TGTGCCAGCTCACCACTGACAGAAGACTATGGCTACACCTTC. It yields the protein CASSPLTEDYGYTF.

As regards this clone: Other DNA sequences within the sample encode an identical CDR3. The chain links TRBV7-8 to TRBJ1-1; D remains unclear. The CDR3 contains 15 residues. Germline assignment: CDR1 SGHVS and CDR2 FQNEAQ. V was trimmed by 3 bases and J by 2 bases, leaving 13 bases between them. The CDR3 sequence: CASSLVPEGNTEAFF. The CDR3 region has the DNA TGTGCCAGCAGCTTGGTACCGGAAGGAAACACTGAAGCTTTCTTT.

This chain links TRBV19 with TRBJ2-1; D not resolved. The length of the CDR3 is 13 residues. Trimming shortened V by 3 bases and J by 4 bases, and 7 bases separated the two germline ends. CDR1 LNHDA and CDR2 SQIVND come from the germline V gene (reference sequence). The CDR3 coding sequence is TGTGCCAGTAGTATGTTGGCGTACAATGAGCAGTTCTTC. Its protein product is CASSMLAYNEQFF.

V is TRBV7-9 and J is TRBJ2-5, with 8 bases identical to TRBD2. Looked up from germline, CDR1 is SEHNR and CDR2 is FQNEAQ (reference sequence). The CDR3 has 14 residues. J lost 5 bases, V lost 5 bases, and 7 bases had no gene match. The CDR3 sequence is CASSNGGARETQYF. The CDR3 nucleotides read TGTGCCAGCAGCAACGGGGGGGCACGTGAGACCCAGTACTTC.

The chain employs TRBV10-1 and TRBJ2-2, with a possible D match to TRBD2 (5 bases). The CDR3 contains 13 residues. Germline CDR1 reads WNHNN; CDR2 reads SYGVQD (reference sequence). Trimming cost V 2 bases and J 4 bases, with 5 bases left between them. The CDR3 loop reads CASSEEGTGELFF. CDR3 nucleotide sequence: TGCGCCAGCAGTGAGGAGGGCACCGGGGAGCTGTTTTTT.

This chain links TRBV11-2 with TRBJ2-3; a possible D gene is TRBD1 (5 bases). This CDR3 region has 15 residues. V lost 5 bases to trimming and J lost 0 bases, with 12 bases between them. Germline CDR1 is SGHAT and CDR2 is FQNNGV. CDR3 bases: TGTGCCAGCAGCGTAGGGGTGGGAAGCACAGATACGCAGTATTTT. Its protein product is CASSVGVGSTDTQYF.

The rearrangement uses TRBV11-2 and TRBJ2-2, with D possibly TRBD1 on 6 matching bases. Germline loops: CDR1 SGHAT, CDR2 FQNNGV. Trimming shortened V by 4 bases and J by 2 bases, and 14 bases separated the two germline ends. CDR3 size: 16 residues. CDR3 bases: TGTGCCAGCAGCTCCACGTGGGGGACAAACACCGGGGAGCTGTTTTTT. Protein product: CASSSTWGTNTGELFF.

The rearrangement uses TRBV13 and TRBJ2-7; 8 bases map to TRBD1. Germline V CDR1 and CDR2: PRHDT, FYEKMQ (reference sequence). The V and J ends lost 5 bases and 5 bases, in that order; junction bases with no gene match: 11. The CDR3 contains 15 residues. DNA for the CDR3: TGTGCCAGCAGCCTTTCCGGGACAGGCTACGACGAGCAGTACTTC. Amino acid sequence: CASSLSGTGYDEQYF.

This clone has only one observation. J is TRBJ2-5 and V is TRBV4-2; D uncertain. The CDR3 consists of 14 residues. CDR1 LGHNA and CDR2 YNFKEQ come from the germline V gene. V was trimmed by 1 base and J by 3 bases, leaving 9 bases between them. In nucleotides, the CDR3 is TGTGCCAGCAGCCAAGGGTTAGGAGAAGAGACCCAGTACTTC. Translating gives CASSQGLGEETQYF.

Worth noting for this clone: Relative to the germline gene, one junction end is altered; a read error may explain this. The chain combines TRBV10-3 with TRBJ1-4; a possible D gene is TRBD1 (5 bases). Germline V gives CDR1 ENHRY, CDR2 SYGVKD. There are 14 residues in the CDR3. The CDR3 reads CATGHGGFNEELFF. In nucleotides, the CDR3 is TGTGCCACGGGCCACGGGGGGTTTAATGAAGAACTGTTTTTT.

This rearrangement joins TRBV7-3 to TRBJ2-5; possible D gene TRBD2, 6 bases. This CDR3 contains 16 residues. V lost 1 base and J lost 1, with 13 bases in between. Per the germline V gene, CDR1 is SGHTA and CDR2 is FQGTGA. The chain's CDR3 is CASSLISGVSQETQYF. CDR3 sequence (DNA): TGTGCCAGCAGCTTAATATCGGGGGTTAGCCAAGAGACCCAGTACTTC.

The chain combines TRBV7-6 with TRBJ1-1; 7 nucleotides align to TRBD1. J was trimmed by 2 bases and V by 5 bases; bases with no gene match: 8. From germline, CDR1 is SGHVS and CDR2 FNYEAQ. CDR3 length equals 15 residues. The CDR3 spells CASSPSTGINTEAFF. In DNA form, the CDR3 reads TGTGCCAGCAGCCCGTCGACAGGGATTAACACTGAAGCTTTCTTT. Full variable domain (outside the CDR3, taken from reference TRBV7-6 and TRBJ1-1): GAGVSQSPRYKVTKRGQDVALRCDPISGHVSLYWYRQALGQGPEFLTYFNYEAQQDKSGLPNDRFSAERPEGSISTLTIQRTEQRDSAMYRCASSPSTGINTEAFFGQGTRLTVV.

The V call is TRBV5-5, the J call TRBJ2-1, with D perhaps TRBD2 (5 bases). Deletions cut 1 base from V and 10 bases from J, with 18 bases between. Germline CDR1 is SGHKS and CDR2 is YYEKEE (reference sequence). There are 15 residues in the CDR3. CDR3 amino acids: CASSLSSSSVGEQFF. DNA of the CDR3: TGTGCCAGCAGCTTGTCAAGTAGTAGCGTTGGGGAGCAGTTCTTC. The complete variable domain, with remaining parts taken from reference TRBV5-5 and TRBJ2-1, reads DAGVTQSPTHLIKTRGQQVTLRCSPISGHKSVSWYQQVLGQGPQFIFQYYEKEERGRGNFPDRFSARQFPNYSSELNVNALLLGDSALYLCASSLSSSSVGEQFFGPGTRLTVL.

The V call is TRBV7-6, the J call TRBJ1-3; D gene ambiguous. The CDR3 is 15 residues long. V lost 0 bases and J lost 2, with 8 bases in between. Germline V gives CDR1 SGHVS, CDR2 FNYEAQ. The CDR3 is CASSLAGGAGNTIYF. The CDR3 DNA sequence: TGTGCCAGCAGCTTAGCAGGAGGTGCTGGAAACACCATATATTTT.